This TCR beta chain is drawn from a study of T cells in Graves' hyperthyroidism and ophthalmopathy. Background on the study: Initial diagnosis, before any treatment, was when peripheral blood was collected.

Regarding the study as a whole: From stable hyperthyroidism, ophthalmopathy was set apart by a 13 V-J model.

The diagnostic basis comprised clinical symptoms, serum thyroxine and TRAb, thyroid ultrasound and orbital computed tomography. This clonotype was counted at least ten times. Its antigen is as yet unknown. TCR beta CDR3 regions were amplified from RNA. Researchers ran a first-round RT-PCR on the TCR CDR3 using the HTBI primer set. TCRdb analysed the multiplex PCR reads with MiXCR anew, one entry per CDR3 protein. This sample has hundreds of thousands of distinct CDR3 sequences, with about 15% found just once. CDR1 and CDR2 (germline): MDHEN, SYDVKM. This CDR3 spans 16 amino acids. V lost 5 bases and J 0 bases, leaving 14 bases between the germline ends.

The origin of this receptor is a woman between 18 and 29 years old with Graves' hyperthyroidism. Sequencing was performed on blood. V is TRBV28 and J is TRBJ2-1, with D possibly matching TRBD2 (6 bases). CDR3 in amino acids: CASSIVAVSSYNEQFF. As DNA, the CDR3 is TGTGCCAGCAGTATCGTAGCGGTAAGCTCCTACAATGAGCAGTTCTTC. The whole variable domain, filled in from reference TRBV28 and TRBJ2-1, reads DVKVTQSSRYLVKRTGEKVFLECVQDMDHENMFWYRQDPGLGLRLIYFSYDVKMKEKGDIPEGYSVSREKKERFSLILESASTNQTSMYLCASSIVAVSSYNEQFFGPGTRLTVL.